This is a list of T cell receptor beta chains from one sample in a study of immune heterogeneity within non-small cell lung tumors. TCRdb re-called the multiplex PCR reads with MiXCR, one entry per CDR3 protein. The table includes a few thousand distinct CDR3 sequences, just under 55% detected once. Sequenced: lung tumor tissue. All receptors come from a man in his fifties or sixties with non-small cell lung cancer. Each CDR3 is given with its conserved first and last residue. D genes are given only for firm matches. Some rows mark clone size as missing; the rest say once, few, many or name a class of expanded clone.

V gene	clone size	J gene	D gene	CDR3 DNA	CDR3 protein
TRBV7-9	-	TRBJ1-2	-	TGTGCCAGCAGCCGGGCCTATGGCTACACCTTC	CASSRAYGYTF
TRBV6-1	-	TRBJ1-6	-	TGTGCCAGCAGTTTCGCCGGTTCACCCCTCCACTTT	CASSFAGSPLHF
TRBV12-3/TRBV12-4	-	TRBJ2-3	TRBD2	TGTGCCAGCAGGGCGGGACTAGGGCACACAGATACGCAGTATTTT	CASRAGLGHTDTQYF
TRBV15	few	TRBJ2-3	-	TGTGCCACCAGCAGAGTCGGGCCGCCAGACACAGATACGCAGTATTTT	CATSRVGPPDTDTQYF
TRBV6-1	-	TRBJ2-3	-	TGTGCCAGCAGCCCGCCTGGTGAGTTCGGCACAGATACGCAGTATTTT	CASSPPGEFGTDTQYF
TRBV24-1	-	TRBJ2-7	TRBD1	TGTGCCACCAGTGACCCCGGGACAGGGGACGAGCAGTACTTC	CATSDPGTGDEQYF
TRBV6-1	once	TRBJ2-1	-	TGTGCCAGCAGTGCAAGTTCCTCCTACAATGAGCAGTTCTTC	CASSASSSYNEQFF
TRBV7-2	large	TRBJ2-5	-	TGTGCCAGCAGCATGGCCCGACAGGAGACCCAGTACTTC	CASSMARQETQYF
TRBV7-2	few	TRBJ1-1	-	TGTGCCAGCAGCTTAGTTATTGGCGCCGTTGAAGCTTTCTTT	CASSLVIGAVEAFF
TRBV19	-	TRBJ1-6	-	TGTGCCAGTAGTACCACAAGGGGTTATAATTCACCCCTCCACTTT	CASSTTRGYNSPLHF
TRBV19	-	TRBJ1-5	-	TGTGCCAGTAGACCCCGGACGTCACCCAATCAGCCCCAGCATTTT	CASRPRTSPNQPQHF
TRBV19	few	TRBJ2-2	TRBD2	TGTGCCAGTAGTATTACTAGCGTTCGCACCGGGGAGCTGTTTTTT	CASSITSVRTGELFF
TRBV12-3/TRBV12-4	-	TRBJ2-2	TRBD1	TGTGCCACCCGCCGGACAGGGGGGTTCGCCGGGGAGCTGTTTTTT	CATRRTGGFAGELFF
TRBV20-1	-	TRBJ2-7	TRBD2	TGCAGTGCCCTGAAAGCGGGAGGATCAGGCGAGCAGTACTTC	CSALKAGGSGEQYF
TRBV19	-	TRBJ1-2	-	TGTGCCAGTACCCTAGTGAGCAGGGCAGTCCACTATGGCTACACCTTC	CASTLVSRAVHYGYTF
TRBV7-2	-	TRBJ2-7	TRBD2	TGTGCCAGCAGCCGCCCCTCTAAGACTAGCGGGAGATCCTACGAGCAGTACTTC	CASSRPSKTSGRSYEQYF
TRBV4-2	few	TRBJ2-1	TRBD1	TGTGCCAGCAGCCCCCGGGGACAGCTGCTTGGCGATGAGCAGTTCTTC	CASSPRGQLLGDEQFF
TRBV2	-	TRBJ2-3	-	TGTGCCAGCAGTGGGACTCCCGGTGGAATAGGCACGCAGTATTTT	CASSGTPGGIGTQYF
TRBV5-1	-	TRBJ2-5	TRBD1	TGCGCCAGCAGACCGGGGACAGAAGAGACCCAGTACTTC	CASRPGTEETQYF
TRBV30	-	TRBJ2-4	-	TGTGCCTGGAGTTTACAGGTTATCAACATTCAGTACTTC	CAWSLQVINIQYF
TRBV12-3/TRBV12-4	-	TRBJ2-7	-	TGTGCCAGCAGTCCAGGACGCAGGGCCTACGAGCAGTACTTC	CASSPGRRAYEQYF
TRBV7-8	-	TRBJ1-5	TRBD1	TGTGCCAGCAGCCGTTATCGGGCAGGGGGCTCTCAGCCCCAGCATTTT	CASSRYRAGGSQPQHF
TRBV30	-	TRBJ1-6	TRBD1	TGTGCCTGCCCCGGACAGGGCCCGACCCTCCACTTT	CACPGQGPTLHF
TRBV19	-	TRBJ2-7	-	TGTGCCAGTTCACCGAAGATTGGTGGGTTCATCTACGAGCAGTACTTC	CASSPKIGGFIYEQYF
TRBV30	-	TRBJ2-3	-	TGTGCCTGGAGTTTGAGCGGAACAGATACGCAGTATTTT	CAWSLSGTDTQYF
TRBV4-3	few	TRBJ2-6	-	TGCGCCAGCAGCCAAGACCGGAGCTCTGGGGCCAACGTCCTGACTTTC	CASSQDRSSGANVLTF
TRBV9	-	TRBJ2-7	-	TGTGCCAGCAGCGTAGAATTGGACCCCTACGAGCAGTACTTC	CASSVELDPYEQYF
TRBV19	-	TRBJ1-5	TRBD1	TGTGCCAGTAGTATATTGGAACAGTACAGGGGGGCCGGTTGGTCCAATCAGCCCCAGCATTTT	CASSILEQYRGAGWSNQPQHF
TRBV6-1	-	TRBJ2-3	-	TGTGCCAGCAGTGAACAGGGGATATTCTCAGATACGCAGTATTTT	CASSEQGIFSDTQYF
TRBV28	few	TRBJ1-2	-	TGTGCCAGCAGGAAACAGGCGAACCCCTATGGCTACACCTTC	CASRKQANPYGYTF
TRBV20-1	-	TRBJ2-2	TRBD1	TGCAGTGCTAAGACAGGGATTAACACCGGGGAGCTGTTTTTT	CSAKTGINTGELFF
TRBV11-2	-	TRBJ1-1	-	TGTGCCAGCAGCCAGACAGGCAGAGAAGCTTTCTTT	CASSQTGREAFF
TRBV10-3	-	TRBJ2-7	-	TGTGCCATCAGTGAGTCGGGCGCACAGATGACTATTAATGAGCAGTACTTC	CAISESGAQMTINEQYF
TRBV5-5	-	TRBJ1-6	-	TGTGCCAGCACCCTGGAGGGCAGGGGTAGTTCACCCCTCCACTTT	CASTLEGRGSSPLHF
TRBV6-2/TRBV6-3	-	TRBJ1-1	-	TGTGCCAGCAGTTACGCCGAGGGCACTGAAGCTTTCTTT	CASSYAEGTEAFF
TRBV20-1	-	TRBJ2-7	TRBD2	TGCAGTGCTAGTGTAGCGGGAGAACCCTACGAGCAGTACTTC	CSASVAGEPYEQYF
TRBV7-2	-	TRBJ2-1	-	TGTGCCAGCAGCTTAGATAATAGAGGCAATGAGCAGTTCTTC	CASSLDNRGNEQFF
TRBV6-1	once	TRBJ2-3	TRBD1	TGTGCCAGCAGTCAAACAGGGGCCTACAGCACAGATACGCAGTATTTT	CASSQTGAYSTDTQYF
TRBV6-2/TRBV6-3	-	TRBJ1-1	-	TGTGCCAGCAGTTACTCGGAAGGAATGAACACTGAAGCTTTCTTT	CASSYSEGMNTEAFF
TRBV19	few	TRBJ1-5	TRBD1	TGTGCCAGTAGTATAGCCAGGGGGCTTCTGTATAGCAATCAGCCCCAGCATTTT	CASSIARGLLYSNQPQHF
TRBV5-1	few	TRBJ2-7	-	TGCGCCAGCAGCCCCCGGGAAGGGTCGGGTTACGAGCAGTACTTC	CASSPREGSGYEQYF
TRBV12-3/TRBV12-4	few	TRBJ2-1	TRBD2	TGTGCCAGCAGTGCGGCGGGAGGGCCCCATCAGTTCTTC	CASSAAGGPHQFF
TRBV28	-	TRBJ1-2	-	TGTGCCACAAGCAGGGAGGTCGTCTATGGCTACACCTTC	CATSREVVYGYTF
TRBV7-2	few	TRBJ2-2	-	TGTGCCAGCAGCCACGTAGGATTAGCGAGGGAGCTGTTTTTT	CASSHVGLARELFF
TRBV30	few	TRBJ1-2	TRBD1	TGTGCCTGGCGGTTCCGGGACAGGGGAATTTCTAACTATGGCTACACCTTC	CAWRFRDRGISNYGYTF
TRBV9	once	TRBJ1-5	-	TGTGCCAGCAGCGTTGACCCTAATACCCGGCAGCCCCAGCATTTT	CASSVDPNTRQPQHF
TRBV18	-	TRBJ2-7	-	TGTGCCAGCTCACCGGGGGGCGCGGGGGAGCAGTACTTC	CASSPGGAGEQYF
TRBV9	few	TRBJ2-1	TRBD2	TGTGCCAGCAGCGTAGCCCTACTAGCGAATGAGCAGTTCTTC	CASSVALLANEQFF